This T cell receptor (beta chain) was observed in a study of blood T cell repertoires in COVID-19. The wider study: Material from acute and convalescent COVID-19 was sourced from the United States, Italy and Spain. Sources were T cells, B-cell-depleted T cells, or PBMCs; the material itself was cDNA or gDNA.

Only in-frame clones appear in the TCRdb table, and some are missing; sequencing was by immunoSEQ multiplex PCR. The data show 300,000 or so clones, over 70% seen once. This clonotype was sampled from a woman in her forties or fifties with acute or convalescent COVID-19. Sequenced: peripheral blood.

CDR3 residues: CASSLGIDWDYGYTF. The CDR3 DNA reads as TGCGCCAGCAGCTTGGGGATAGACTGGGACTATGGCTACACCTTC. The V and J genes are TRBV5-1 and TRBJ1-2; D remains ambiguous. The CDR3 is 15 residues long. Germline CDR1 SGHRS, CDR2 YFSETQ. V gave up 0 bases and J gave up 3 bases, with 12 bases separating them.